The source of this T cell receptor beta chain is a study of CXCR3-negative and CXCR3-positive naive CD8 T cells. Study-level findings and limits: Both naive subsets, CXCR3-negative and CXCR3-positive, displayed similar TRBV-TRBJ usage, unlike memory cells. Hydrophobicity of TRB CDR3s was greater in CXCR3-positive naive cells than in CXCR3-negative naive cells.

Via 5' RACE with UMI labels, TRB cDNA libraries were prepared. From the 5' RACE reads, TCRdb lists one entry per CDR3 protein and no DNA. Recorded for this sample: around 63,000 distinct CDR3 sequences. This CDR3 has 15 residues. Turning to this clonotype: Its target is not known.

Sequencing was performed on naive CXCR3+ CD8+ T cells from blood. Subset given: CD45RO-CCR7+CD27+CD95- naive CD8+ T cells expressing CXCR3 (TNR3+). The sequence came from a human donor in good health. Some clones in this sample may be carry-over from other donors' samples. The chain carries TRBV12-3 or TRBV12-4 and TRBJ2-2; there is no DNA to check the TCRdb D call of TRBD1. Here the CDR3 reads CASRTGEDDTEELFF.